This is a list of T cell receptor beta chains from one sample in a study of blood T cells in healthy people across ages. TCRdb reprocessed the 5' RACE reads with MiXCR, giving one entry per CDR3 protein. This sample has approximately 810,000 distinct CDR3 sequences, with around 26% found just once. The sample comprised blood. Receptors originate from a woman at least 80 years old in good health. Each CDR3 is given with its conserved first and last residue. The D gene is left open where the match is weak. Expanded clones get a size class; other rows say once, few or many, or leave the size out.

V,D,size,J,DNA,CDR3
TRBV28,TRBD1,many,TRBJ2-7,TGTGCCAGCCATAATTCGGGACAGGGGAACTACGAGCAGTACTTC,CASHNSGQGNYEQYF
TRBV7-2,-,-,TRBJ2-1,TGTGCCAGCAGCTTAGCGGGAGCCCTTTACAATGAGCAGTTCTTC,CASSLAGALYNEQFF
TRBV6-2/TRBV6-3,TRBD1,many,TRBJ2-4,TGTGCCAGCACCCCCAACTCGGGACAGGGCGGTTTAATTTCATCCAAAAACATTCAGTACTTC,CASTPNSGQGGLISSKNIQYF
TRBV6-1,-,few,TRBJ2-1,TGTGCCAGCAGTGAAATCGACACGGCTTCATGGAATGAGCAGTTCTTC,CASSEIDTASWNEQFF
TRBV19,-,few,TRBJ1-6,TGTGCCAGCACAGGGCAGTATTATAATTCACCCCTCCACTTT,CASTGQYYNSPLHF
TRBV12-3/TRBV12-4,-,many,TRBJ1-2,TGTGCCAGCAGTTTAGCAGTGTATGGCTACACCTTC,CASSLAVYGYTF
TRBV20-1,-,few,TRBJ1-1,TGCAGTGCTAGCACGGGCACGGGGGCCACTGAAGCTTTCTTT,CSASTGTGATEAFF
TRBV3-1,-,-,TRBJ2-5,TGTGCCAGCAGCCATTGGGCACCCGGGGAAGAGACCCAGTACTTC,CASSHWAPGEETQYF
TRBV30,-,few,TRBJ1-5,TGTGCCTGGAGTACCGACAGAGGGCAGCCCCAGCATTTT,CAWSTDRGQPQHF
TRBV11-2,-,-,TRBJ2-4,TGTGCCAGCAGCTTAGATCAGGGTTCTCAGTACTTC,CASSLDQGSQYF
TRBV7-9,-,-,TRBJ2-7,TGTGCCAGCAGCCCGGGGGCAGTCTCCTACGAGCAGTACTTC,CASSPGAVSYEQYF
TRBV2,-,many,TRBJ2-1,TGTGCCAGCAGTGAAGCGGCACAGATTGGGAATGAGCAGTTCTTC,CASSEAAQIGNEQFF
TRBV9,TRBD1,-,TRBJ2-7,TGTGCCAGCAGCGTAGAAACAGGGGGAACCTACGAGCAGTACTTC,CASSVETGGTYEQYF